Listed below are T cell receptor beta chains from one sample, sequenced in a study of T cell responses to AZD1222 COVID-19 vaccine. Sequencing was performed with immunoSEQ multiplex PCR; in TCRdb, only in-frame clones are kept and a portion is missing. The sample shows 100,000 to 150,000 clones, roughly 91% of them seen only once. The material was peripheral blood, obtained on day 0 of MenACWY control vaccination. All receptors come from an adult in good health. Both conserved end residues are part of each CDR3. D genes are given only for firm matches. Size values are once, few and many counts, or a class for expanded clones, and some rows have none.

j_call cdr3_length clone_size d_call v_call cdr3_aa cdr3_nt
TRBJ1-2 16 . . TRBV19 CASSASAGYSNYGYTF TGTGCCAGTAGTGCATCGGCTGGGTATTCTAACTATGGCTACACCTTC
TRBJ1-4 12 . . TRBV10-3 CAISDEGVKLFF TGTGCCATCAGTGATGAGGGGGTAAAACTGTTTTTT
TRBJ2-5 14 once TRBD2 TRBV29-1 CSVGRLAGQETQYF TGCAGCGTTGGTCGACTAGCTGGCCAAGAGACCCAGTACTTC
TRBJ2-6 15 . TRBD1 TRBV2 CASTGQGSGANVLTF TGTGCCAGCACGGGACAGGGCTCTGGGGCCAACGTCCTGACTTTC
TRBJ2-1 13 . . TRBV10-1 CASSELRGLRKFF TGCGCCAGCAGTGAGTTGCGGGGGCTGAGGAAGTTCTTC
TRBJ2-3 15 . . TRBV5-1 CASSLGLTSTDTQYF TGCGCCAGCAGCTTGGGCCTTACTAGCACAGATACGCAGTATTTT
TRBJ2-4 16 . . TRBV6-5 CASSYSNRGRMNIQYF TGTGCCAGCAGTTACTCGAATCGGGGGCGCATGAACATTCAGTACTTC
TRBJ2-7 14 . . TRBV7-8 CASSLVENSYEQYF TGTGCCAGCAGCTTAGTAGAGAACTCCTACGAGCAGTACTTC
TRBJ1-2 17 . TRBD1 TRBV4-3 CASSPGYGTGYNYGYTF TGCGCCAGCAGCCCAGGATATGGGACAGGGTATAACTATGGCTACACCTTC
TRBJ2-3 17 . TRBD2 TRBV4-3 CASSRETSGGSTDTQYF TGCGCCAGCAGCCGGGAGACTAGCGGGGGGTCCACAGATACGCAGTATTTT
TRBJ2-5 11 . . TRBV7-6 CASSQGETQYF TGTGCCAGCAGCCAGGGGGAGACCCAGTACTTC
TRBJ1-5 15 . TRBD1 TRBV28 CASSLTGVINQPQHF TGTGCCAGCAGTCTCACAGGGGTTATCAATCAGCCCCAGCATTTT
TRBJ2-7 15 . TRBD2 TRBV6-5 CASGSIAGTSYEQYF TGTGCCAGCGGTTCGATAGCGGGAACTTCCTACGAGCAGTACTTC
TRBJ2-3 12 . TRBD1 TRBV29-1 CSVGQGTDTQYF TGCAGCGTCGGACAGGGGACAGATACGCAGTATTTT
TRBJ2-2 15 . TRBD2 TRBV2 CASSVASGNTGELFF TGTGCCAGCAGTGTGGCTAGCGGGAACACCGGGGAGCTGTTTTTT
TRBJ2-1 14 . . TRBV11-3 CASSLVSENNEQFF TGTGCCAGCAGCTTAGTCTCCGAGAACAATGAGCAGTTCTTC
TRBJ2-5 14 . . TRBV7-8 CASTGHLWEETQYF TGTGCCAGCACAGGGCACCTATGGGAAGAGACCCAGTACTTC
TRBJ1-4 15 . . TRBV28 CASRLWGLDGEKLFF TGTGCCAGCAGGCTCTGGGGCCTGGACGGTGAAAAACTGTTTTTT
TRBJ2-6 16 . . TRBV4-1 CASSPAGSSGANVLTF TGCGCCAGCAGCCCCGCGGGCAGCTCTGGGGCCAACGTCCTGACTTTC
TRBJ2-2 14 . . TRBV7-9 CASSFAVNTGELFF TGTGCCAGCAGCTTCGCCGTTAACACCGGGGAGCTGTTTTTT
TRBJ1-3 16 . TRBD1 TRBV15 CATSLHRGKSGNTIYF TGTGCCACCAGCTTGCACAGGGGAAAGTCTGGAAACACCATATATTTT